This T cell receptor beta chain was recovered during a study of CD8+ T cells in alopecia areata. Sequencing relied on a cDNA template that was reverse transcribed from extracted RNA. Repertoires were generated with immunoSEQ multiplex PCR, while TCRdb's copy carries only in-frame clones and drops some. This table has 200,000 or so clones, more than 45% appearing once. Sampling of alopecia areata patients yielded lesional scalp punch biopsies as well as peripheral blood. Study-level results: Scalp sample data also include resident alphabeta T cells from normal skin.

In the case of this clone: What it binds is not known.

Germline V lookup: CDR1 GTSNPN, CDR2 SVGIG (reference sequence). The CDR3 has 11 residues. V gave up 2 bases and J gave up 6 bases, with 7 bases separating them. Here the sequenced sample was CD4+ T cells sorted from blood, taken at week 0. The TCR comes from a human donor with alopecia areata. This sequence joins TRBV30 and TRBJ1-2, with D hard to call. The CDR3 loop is CAWSSLHGYTF. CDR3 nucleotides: TGTGCCTGGAGTTCGTTACATGGCTACACCTTC.